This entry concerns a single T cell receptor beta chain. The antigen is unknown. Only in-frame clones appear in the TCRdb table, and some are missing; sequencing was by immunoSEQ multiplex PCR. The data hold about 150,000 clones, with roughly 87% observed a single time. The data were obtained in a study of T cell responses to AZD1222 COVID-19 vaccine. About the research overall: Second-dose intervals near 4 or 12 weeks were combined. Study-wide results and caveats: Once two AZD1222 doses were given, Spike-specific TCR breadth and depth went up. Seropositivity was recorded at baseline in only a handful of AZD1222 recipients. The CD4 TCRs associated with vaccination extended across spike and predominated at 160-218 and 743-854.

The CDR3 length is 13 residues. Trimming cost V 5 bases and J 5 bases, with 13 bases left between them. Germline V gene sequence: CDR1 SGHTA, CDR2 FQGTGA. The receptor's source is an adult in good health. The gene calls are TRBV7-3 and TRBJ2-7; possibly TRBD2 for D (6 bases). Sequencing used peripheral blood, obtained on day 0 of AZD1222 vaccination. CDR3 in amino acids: CASSRTGVDEQYF. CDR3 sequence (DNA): TGTGCCAGCAGCCGGACGGGGGTTGACGAGCAGTACTTC.